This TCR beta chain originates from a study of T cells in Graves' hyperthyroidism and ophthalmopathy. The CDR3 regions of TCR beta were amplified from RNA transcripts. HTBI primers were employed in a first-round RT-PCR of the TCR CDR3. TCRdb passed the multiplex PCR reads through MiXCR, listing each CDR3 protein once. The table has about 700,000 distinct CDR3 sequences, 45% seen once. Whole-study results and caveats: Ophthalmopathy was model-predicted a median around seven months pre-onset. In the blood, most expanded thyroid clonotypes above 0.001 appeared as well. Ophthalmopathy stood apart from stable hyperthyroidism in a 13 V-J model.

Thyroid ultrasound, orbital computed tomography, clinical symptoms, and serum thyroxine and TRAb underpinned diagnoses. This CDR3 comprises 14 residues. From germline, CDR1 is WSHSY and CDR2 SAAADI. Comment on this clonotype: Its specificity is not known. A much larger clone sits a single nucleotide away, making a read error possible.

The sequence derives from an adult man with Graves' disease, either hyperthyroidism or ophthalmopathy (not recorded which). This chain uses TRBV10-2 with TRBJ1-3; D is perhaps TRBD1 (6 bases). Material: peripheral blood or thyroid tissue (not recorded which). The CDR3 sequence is CASKGGEAGNTTYF. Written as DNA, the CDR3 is TGCGCCAGCAAGGGGGGGGAAGCTGGAAACACCACATATTTT.